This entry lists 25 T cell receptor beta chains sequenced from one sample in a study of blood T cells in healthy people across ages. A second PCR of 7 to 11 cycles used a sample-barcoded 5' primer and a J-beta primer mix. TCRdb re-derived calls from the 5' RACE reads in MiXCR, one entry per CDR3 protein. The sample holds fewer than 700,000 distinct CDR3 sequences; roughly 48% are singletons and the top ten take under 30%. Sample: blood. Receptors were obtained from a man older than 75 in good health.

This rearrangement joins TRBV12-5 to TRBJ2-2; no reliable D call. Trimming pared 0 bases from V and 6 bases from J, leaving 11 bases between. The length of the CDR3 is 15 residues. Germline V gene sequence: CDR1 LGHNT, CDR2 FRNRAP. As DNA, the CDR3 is TGTGCTAGTGGTTTGGTACTCTCAGGTCCCGGGGAGCTGTTTTTT. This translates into CASGLVLSGPGELFF.

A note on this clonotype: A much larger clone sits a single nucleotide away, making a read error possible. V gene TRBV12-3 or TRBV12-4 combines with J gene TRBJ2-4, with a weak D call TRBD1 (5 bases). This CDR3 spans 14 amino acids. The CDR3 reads CACSLGLAKNIQYF. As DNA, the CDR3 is TGTGCCTGCAGTTTGGGGCTAGCCAAAAACATTCAGTACTTC.

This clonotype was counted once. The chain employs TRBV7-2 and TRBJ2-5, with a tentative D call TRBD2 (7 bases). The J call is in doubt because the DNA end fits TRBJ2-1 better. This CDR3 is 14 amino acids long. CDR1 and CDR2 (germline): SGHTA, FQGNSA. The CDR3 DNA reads TGTGCCAGCAGCGTTGGGGGGGCCCAAGAGACCCAGTTCTTC. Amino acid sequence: CASSVGGAQETQFF.

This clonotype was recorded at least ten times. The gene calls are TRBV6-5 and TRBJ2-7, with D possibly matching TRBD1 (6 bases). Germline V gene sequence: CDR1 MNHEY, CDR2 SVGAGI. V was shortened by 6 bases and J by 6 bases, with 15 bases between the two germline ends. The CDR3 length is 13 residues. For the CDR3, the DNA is TGTGCCAGCAGCGATATTAGGGGGTTCGAGCAGTACTTC. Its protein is CASSDIRGFEQYF.

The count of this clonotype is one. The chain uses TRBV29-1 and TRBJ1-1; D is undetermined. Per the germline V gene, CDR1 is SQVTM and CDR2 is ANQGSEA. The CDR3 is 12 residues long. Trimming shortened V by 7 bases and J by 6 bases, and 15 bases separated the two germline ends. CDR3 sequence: CSAVRGDSEAFF. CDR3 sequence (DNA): TGCAGCGCCGTTCGGGGTGACTCTGAAGCTTTCTTT.

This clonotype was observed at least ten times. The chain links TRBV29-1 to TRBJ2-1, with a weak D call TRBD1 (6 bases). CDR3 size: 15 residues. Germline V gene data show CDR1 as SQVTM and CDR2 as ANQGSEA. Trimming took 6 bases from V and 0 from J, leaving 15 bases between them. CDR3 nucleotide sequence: TGCAGCGTAGCCGGGACACCGAGCTCCTACAATGAGCAGTTCTTC. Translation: CSVAGTPSSYNEQFF.

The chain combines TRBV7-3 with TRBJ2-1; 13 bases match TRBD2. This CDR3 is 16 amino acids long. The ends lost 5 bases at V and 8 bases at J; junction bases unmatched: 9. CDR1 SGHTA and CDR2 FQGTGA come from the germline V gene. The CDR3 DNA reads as TGTGCCAGCAGCCGGGACGGACTAGCGGGAGTGGATGAGCAGTTCTTC. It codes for CASSRDGLAGVDEQFF.

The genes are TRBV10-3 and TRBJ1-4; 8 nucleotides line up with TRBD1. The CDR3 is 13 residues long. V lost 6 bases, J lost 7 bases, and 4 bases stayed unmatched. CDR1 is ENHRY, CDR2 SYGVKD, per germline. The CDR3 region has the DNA TGTGCCATCAGCCAGGGGGCCGGTGAAAAACTGTTTTTT. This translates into CAISQGAGEKLFF.

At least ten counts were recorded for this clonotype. The CDR3 nucleotides are TGTGCCAGCAGCGCCAGCTCCTACGAGCAGTACTTC. This gives the protein CASSASSYEQYF. The V and J genes are TRBV7-2 and TRBJ2-7; D unresolved. Germline V CDR1 and CDR2: SGHTA, FQGNSA. The CDR3 consists of 12 residues. The ends were cut back, 5 bases at V and 0 bases at J, with 5 bases in the middle. Together with reference TRBV7-2 and TRBJ2-7, the CDR3 gives the full variable domain: GAGVSQSPSNKVTEKGKDVELRCDPISGHTALYWYRQSLGQGLEFLIYFQGNSAPDKSGLPSDRFSAERTGGSVSTLTIQRTQQEDSAVYLCASSASSYEQYFGPGTRLTVT.

For the CDR3, the DNA is TGTGCCAGCAGTACTAGGGGACAGGGGTTTGCTGGGGCCAACGTCCTGACTTTC. Its translation: CASSTRGQGFAGANVLTF. This chain links TRBV12-3 or TRBV12-4 with TRBJ2-6, with 10 nucleotides matching TRBD1. Unmatched junction bases numbered 9, after V lost 5 bases and J lost 2 bases. The CDR3 consists of 18 residues.

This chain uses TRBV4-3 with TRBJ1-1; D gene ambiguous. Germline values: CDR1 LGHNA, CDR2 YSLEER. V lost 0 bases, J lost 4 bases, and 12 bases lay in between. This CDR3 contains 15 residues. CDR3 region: CASSQDSGVVTEAFF. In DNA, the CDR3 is TGCGCCAGCAGCCAAGATAGCGGGGTGGTCACTGAAGCTTTCTTT.

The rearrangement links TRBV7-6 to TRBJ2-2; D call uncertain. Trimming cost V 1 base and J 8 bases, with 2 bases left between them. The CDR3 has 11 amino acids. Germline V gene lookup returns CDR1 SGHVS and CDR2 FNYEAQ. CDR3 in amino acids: CASSLEGELFF. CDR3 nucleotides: TGTGCCAGCAGCTTAGAGGGGGAGCTGTTTTTT.

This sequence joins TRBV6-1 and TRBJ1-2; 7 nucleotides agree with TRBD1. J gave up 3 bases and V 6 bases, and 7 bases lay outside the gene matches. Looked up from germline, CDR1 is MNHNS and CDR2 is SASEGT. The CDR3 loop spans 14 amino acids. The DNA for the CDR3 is TGTGCCAGCAGCGGTGACAGGGTTTACTATGGCTACACCTTC. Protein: CASSGDRVYYGYTF.

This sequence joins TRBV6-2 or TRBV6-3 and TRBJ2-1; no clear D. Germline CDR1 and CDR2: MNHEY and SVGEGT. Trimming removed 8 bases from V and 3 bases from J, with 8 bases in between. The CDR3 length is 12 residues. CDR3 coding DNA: TGTGCCAGCGGGCAGCTCTACAATGAGCAGTTCTTC. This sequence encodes CASGQLYNEQFF.

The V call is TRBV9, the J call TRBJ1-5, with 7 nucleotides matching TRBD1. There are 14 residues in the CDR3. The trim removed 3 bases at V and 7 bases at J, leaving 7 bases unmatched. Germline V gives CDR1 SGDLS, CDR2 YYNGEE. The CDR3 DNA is TGTGCCAGCAGCGGCGGGACAGACGGGCAGCCCCAGCATTTT. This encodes CASSGGTDGQPQHF.

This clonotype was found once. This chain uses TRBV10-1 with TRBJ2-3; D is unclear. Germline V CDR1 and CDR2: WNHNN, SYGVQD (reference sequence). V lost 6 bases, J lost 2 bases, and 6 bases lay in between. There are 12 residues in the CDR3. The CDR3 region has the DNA TGCGCCAGCAGCGACAACACAGATACGCAGTATTTT. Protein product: CASSDNTDTQYF.

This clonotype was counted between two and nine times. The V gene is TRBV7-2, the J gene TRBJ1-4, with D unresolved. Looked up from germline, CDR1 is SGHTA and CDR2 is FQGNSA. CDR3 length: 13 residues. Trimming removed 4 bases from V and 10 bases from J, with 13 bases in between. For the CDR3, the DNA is TGTGCCAGCAGCTCCACTCGGGAGGGAAAACTGTTTTTT. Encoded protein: CASSSTREGKLFF.

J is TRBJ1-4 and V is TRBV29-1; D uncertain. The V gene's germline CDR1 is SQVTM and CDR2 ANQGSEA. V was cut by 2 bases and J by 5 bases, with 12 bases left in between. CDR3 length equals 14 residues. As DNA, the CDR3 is TGCAGCGTTGAATCGGGCAGTAAGAATGAAAAACTGTTTTTT. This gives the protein CSVESGSKNEKLFF.

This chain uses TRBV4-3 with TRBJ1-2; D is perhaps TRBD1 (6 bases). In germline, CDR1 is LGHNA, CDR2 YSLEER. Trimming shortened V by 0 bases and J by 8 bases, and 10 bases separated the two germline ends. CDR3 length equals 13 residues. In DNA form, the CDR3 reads TGCGCCAGCAGCCAAGAATACGGGGGCGGCTACACCTTC. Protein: CASSQEYGGGYTF.

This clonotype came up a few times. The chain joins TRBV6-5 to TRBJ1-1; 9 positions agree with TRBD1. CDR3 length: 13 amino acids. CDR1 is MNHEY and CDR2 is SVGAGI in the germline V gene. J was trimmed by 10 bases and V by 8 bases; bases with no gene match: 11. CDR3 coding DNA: TGTGCCAGCCGGGGACAGGGACGCGGCGGAGCTTTCTTT. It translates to CASRGQGRGGAFF.

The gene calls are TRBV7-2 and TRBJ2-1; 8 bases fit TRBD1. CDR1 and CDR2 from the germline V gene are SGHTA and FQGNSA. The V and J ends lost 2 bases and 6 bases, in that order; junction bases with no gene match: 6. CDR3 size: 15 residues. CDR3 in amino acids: CASSLMVQGANEQFF. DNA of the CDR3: TGTGCCAGCAGCTTAATGGTGCAGGGGGCCAATGAGCAGTTCTTC.

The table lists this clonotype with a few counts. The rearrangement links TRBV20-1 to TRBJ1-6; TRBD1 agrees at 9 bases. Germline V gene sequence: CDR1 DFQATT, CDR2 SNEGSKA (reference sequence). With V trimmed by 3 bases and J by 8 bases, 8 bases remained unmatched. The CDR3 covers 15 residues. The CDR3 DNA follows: TGCAGTGCTAGGGTTGGGGGACAGGGTCATTCACCCCTCCACTTT. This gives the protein CSARVGGQGHSPLHF.

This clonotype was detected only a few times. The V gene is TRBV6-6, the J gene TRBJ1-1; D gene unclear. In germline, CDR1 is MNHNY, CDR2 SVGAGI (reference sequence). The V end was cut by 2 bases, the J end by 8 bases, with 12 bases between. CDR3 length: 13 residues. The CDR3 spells CASSYTTVKEAFF. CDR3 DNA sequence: TGTGCCAGCAGTTACACTACAGTGAAGGAAGCTTTCTTT.

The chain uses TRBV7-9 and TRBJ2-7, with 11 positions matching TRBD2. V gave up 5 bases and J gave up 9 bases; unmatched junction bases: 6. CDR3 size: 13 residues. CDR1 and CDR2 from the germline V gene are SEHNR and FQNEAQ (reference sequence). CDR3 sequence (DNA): TGTGCCAGCAGCCTTCCTAGCGGGGGGAGGCAGTACTTC. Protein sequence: CASSLPSGGRQYF.

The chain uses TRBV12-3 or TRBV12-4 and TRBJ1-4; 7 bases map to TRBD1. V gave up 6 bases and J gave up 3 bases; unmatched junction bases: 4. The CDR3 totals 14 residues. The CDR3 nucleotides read TGTGCCAGCAGGACGACAGGGTCTAATGAAAAACTGTTTTTT. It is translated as CASRTTGSNEKLFF.